This T cell receptor beta chain was obtained from a study of read filtering for tumor transcriptome and immune sequencing. The wider study: Whole-transcriptome libraries were prepared after DNase treatment.

At the time of active disease, bone marrow was collected from every patient. From about 400 ng of RNA, a library with molecular barcoded alpha/delta and beta/gamma adaptors was made. One entry per CDR3 protein, called by TCRdb with MiXCR from the reads. The table shows 48,000 or so distinct CDR3 sequences, with roughly 19% occurring only once. This clonotype was detected many times. Trimming left V 6 bases short and J 4 bases short, with 10 bases between. The germline V gene has CDR1 DFQATT and CDR2 SNEGSKA (reference sequence). The CDR3 covers 11 residues. Specimen: a population of CD138-negative cells sorted from bone marrow. The rearrangement uses TRBV20-1 and TRBJ2-7; D gene ambiguous. The clonotype comes from a donor at least 40 years old with multiple myeloma. The CDR3 nucleotides read TGCAGTGCCCAGAAAGGTTACGAGCAGTACTTC. This sequence encodes CSAQKGYEQYF.